This entry features one TCR beta chain sequence. As yet, its antigen is unknown. This specimen belongs to a study of T cell responses to AZD1222 COVID-19 vaccine. Overall study context: The study pooled second doses at about 4 or about 12 weeks. Overall study findings and caveats: With dominance at 160-218 and 743-854, vaccine-associated CD4 TCRs spanned spike. The reported proportion of spike-specific TCRs targeting unmutated variant regions was nearly half. Just 6 or 7 people given AZD1222 tested seropositive at baseline.

V was cut by 2 bases and J by 7 bases, with 9 bases left in between. The CDR3 runs to 13 residues. The data were produced by immunoSEQ multiplex PCR, yet TCRdb's version contains in-frame clones alone and is incomplete. This sample carries about 110,000 clones, about 91% of them seen once, and the ten largest clones take less than 8.5%. The clonotype originates from an adult in good health. The chain links TRBV12-3 or TRBV12-4 to TRBJ1-3, with D unclear. Material: peripheral blood, obtained on day 0 of AZD1222 vaccination. The CDR3 DNA reads as TGTGCCAGCAGTTTAAGGAGTTTGAACACCATATATTTT. The encoded protein is CASSLRSLNTIYF.